Listed here are 32 T cell receptor beta chains from one sample, sequenced in a study of CD8+CD57+ T cells in acquired aplastic anemia. The TCR beta profiling, which covered VDJ combination and CDR3 sequence, was carried out using genomic DNA as the template. A single record per CDR3 protein comes from TCRdb applying MiXCR to the reads. The sample records around 500,000 distinct CDR3 sequences, around 30% being singletons. Patients included in sequencing had previously demonstrated CD8+CD57+ cell expansion by flow cytometry. Source material: sorted CD4+, CD8+, or CD8+CD57+ T cells (not recorded which) from PBMCs. These receptors were taken from a human donor with aplastic anemia.

The genes are TRBV9 and TRBJ2-4; D is undetermined. This CDR3 has 12 residues. With 0 bases removed from V and 8 bases from J, the gap between germline ends came to 6 bases. In germline, CDR1 is SGDLS, CDR2 YYNGEE. The CDR3 protein is CASSVDWDIQYF. CDR3 coding DNA: TGTGCCAGCAGCGTAGATTGGGACATTCAGTACTTC.

The chain employs TRBV7-8 and TRBJ1-5, with a weak D call TRBD1 (5 bases). Trimming removed 7 bases from V and 3 bases from J, with 13 bases in between. Germline V lookup: CDR1 SGHVS, CDR2 FQNEAQ. The CDR3 runs to 14 residues. The CDR3 reads CASNLGATNQPQHF. CDR3 nucleotides: TGTGCCAGCAACCTAGGGGCTACCAATCAGCCCCAGCATTTT. Complete variable domain (other parts from reference TRBV7-8 and TRBJ1-5): GAGVSQSPRYKVAKRGQDVALRCDPISGHVSLFWYQQALGQGPEFLTYFQNEAQLDKSGLPSDRFFAERPEGSVSTLKIQRTQQEDSAVYLCASNLGATNQPQHFGDGTRLSIL.

This clonotype was observed at least ten times. V and J are TRBV25-1 and TRBJ1-6; D uncertain. This CDR3 is built from 14 residues. Germline V gives CDR1 MGHDK, CDR2 SYGVNS. V shed 1 base and J shed 10 bases, with 11 bases lying between them. CDR3 amino acids: CASSEFGLSSPLHF. Written as DNA, the CDR3 is TGTGCCAGCAGTGAATTTGGATTATCCTCACCCCTCCACTTT.

To note about this clonotype: A junction boundary mismatches the germline segment, possibly from a read error. V is TRBV29-1 and J is TRBJ1-5; no clear D gene. The CDR3 is 14 residues long. Germline V gives CDR1 SQVTM, CDR2 ANQGSEA. The CDR3 nucleotides are TGTGCCTGGAGTGTACTAATGAGCAATCAGCCCCAGCATTTT. Its translation is CAWSVLMSNQPQHF.

This clonotype was found a few times. The V and J genes are TRBV4-3 and TRBJ2-3, with 11 bases aligning to TRBD2. V lost 5 bases, J lost 5 bases, and 6 bases stayed unmatched. CDR3 size: 15 residues. Germline CDR1 and CDR2: LGHNA and YSLEER. The CDR3 DNA follows: TGCGCCAGCAGCTCGACTAGCGGGGTGGGAGATACGCAGTATTTT. Translation gives CASSSTSGVGDTQYF.

V and J are TRBV10-1 and TRBJ1-1; 7 nucleotides match TRBD1. CDR1 is WNHNN and CDR2 is SYGVQD in the germline V gene (reference sequence). The V and J ends lost 2 bases and 1 base, in that order; junction bases with no gene match: 10. There are 17 residues in the CDR3. The CDR3 nucleotides read TGCGCCAGCAGTGAGAAGAAACAGGGGCTGGAGAACACTGAAGCTTTCTTT. It codes for CASSEKKQGLENTEAFF.

This rearrangement joins TRBV20-1 to TRBJ2-1; D is possibly TRBD2 (7 bases). Germline loops: CDR1 DFQATT, CDR2 SNEGSKA (reference sequence). The CDR3 length is 16 residues. V was shortened by 5 bases and J by 0 bases, with 17 bases between the two germline ends. The CDR3 bases are TGCAGTGCTGGCTTGGCGGGGGCCTCCTCCTACAATGAGCAGTTCTTC. Translated, it gives CSAGLAGASSYNEQFF.

About this clonotype: The junction departs from germline at one end; a sequencing error may be responsible. The chain employs TRBV4-3 and TRBJ1-1; perhaps TRBD1 as D (5 bases). Germline-derived CDR1 and CDR2 are LGHNA and YSLEER. The CDR3 runs to 15 residues. The CDR3 DNA sequence: TGCGCCAGAAGCCAGGGACTTCGGCTGAACACTGAAGCTTTCTTT. It encodes CARSQGLRLNTEAFF.

This chain uses TRBV6-1 with TRBJ2-7; 8 bases are shared with TRBD1. Germline V gene lookup returns CDR1 MNHNS and CDR2 SASEGT. CDR3 length: 14 residues. The ends lost 4 bases at V and 3 bases at J; junction bases unmatched: 5. The DNA of the CDR3 is TGTGCCAGCAGTGCCGGGGACAGGAGCTACGAGCAGTACTTC. This codes for CASSAGDRSYEQYF.

V usage is TRBV5-6 and J usage is TRBJ2-7; D is tentatively TRBD1 or TRBD2 (5 bases each). From germline, CDR1 is SGHDT and CDR2 YYEEEE. V was shortened by 4 bases and J by 7 bases, with 18 bases between the two germline ends. The CDR3 is made up of 14 amino acids. DNA for the CDR3: TGTGCCAGCAGCCAACCGGGACCCCCGAGGGAGCAGTACTTC. It specifies CASSQPGPPREQYF.

This clonotype has ten or more counts. The gene calls are TRBV15 and TRBJ2-1; TRBD2 matches 8 bases. The J segment lost 6 bases and the V segment lost 0 bases, leaving 10 bases of the junction unmatched. The CDR3 runs 17 residues. CDR1 and CDR2 (germline): LNHNV, YYDKDF (reference sequence). The CDR3 sequence: CATSRDRAGAPFNEQFF. CDR3 nucleotide sequence: TGTGCCACCAGCAGAGATCGAGCGGGGGCTCCGTTCAATGAGCAGTTCTTC.

V usage is TRBV29-1 and J usage is TRBJ1-6, with TRBD1 matching 7 bases. The V segment lost 4 bases and the J segment 10 bases; nucleotides outside the gene matches: 7. Germline values: CDR1 SQVTM, CDR2 ANQGSEA. The CDR3 is 13 amino acids. The CDR3 nucleotides read TGCAGCGTTGGCGCCGACAGGGACTCACCCCTCCACTTT. It translates to CSVGADRDSPLHF.

This clonotype was picked up a small number of times. CDR3 in DNA: TGTGCCAGCAGTGTAGACAGGGGCTCCTACAATGAGCAGTTCTTC. Its translation: CASSVDRGSYNEQFF. V is TRBV12-3 or TRBV12-4 and J is TRBJ2-1; 8 nucleotides align to TRBD1. The CDR3 is made up of 15 amino acids. After removal of 5 bases from V and 0 bases from J, the junction contained 3 bases not matched to a gene.

This clonotype was detected ten times or more. The V gene is TRBV5-1, the J gene TRBJ2-1; D remains ambiguous. V lost 0 bases and J lost 10, with 5 bases in between. This CDR3 comprises 11 residues. Germline CDR1 and CDR2: SGHRS and YFSETQ. CDR3 residues: CASSLVQEQFF. The CDR3 nucleotides read TGCGCCAGCAGCTTGGTTCAGGAGCAGTTCTTC. Supplemented by reference TRBV5-1 and TRBJ2-1, the full variable domain reads KAGVTQTPRYLIKTRGQQVTLSCSPISGHRSVSWYQQTPGQGLQFLFEYFSETQRNKGNFPGRFSGRQFSNSRSEMNVSTLELGDSALYLCASSLVQEQFFGPGTRLTVL.

The chain couples TRBV15 to TRBJ2-7, with 9 positions matching TRBD1. Unmatched junction bases numbered 1, after V lost 3 bases and J lost 1 base. CDR1 LNHNV and CDR2 YYDKDF come from the germline V gene (reference sequence). The CDR3 extends over 14 amino acids. The CDR3 loop reads CATSRTGGSYEQYF. In DNA, the CDR3 is TGTGCCACCAGCAGGACAGGGGGGTCCTACGAGCAGTACTTC.

This clonotype was detected once. Here the CDR3 DNA reads TGCGCCAGCAGCTTTCGACTAGCGGGAGGCGTAGGCGGGGAGCTGTTTTTT. Protein sequence: CASSFRLAGGVGGELFF. The chain recombines TRBV5-1 with TRBJ2-2; 13 bases are shared with TRBD2. Unmatched junction bases numbered 8, after V lost 2 bases and J lost 7 bases. The germline CDR1 and CDR2 sequences are SGHRS and YFSETQ. This CDR3 has 17 residues.

The sample holds many counts of this clonotype. The J gene is TRBJ1-2, the V gene TRBV7-9; D call uncertain. The CDR3 is made up of 13 amino acids. Germline-derived CDR1 and CDR2 are SEHNR and FQNEAQ (reference sequence). V gave up 5 bases and J gave up 2 bases, with 9 bases separating them. DNA for the CDR3: TGTGCCAGCAGCCCGGAACTCAACTATGGCTACACCTTC. Translating gives CASSPELNYGYTF. Based on the CDR3 plus reference TRBV7-9 and TRBJ1-2, the full variable domain is DTGVSQNPRHKITKRGQNVTFRCDPISEHNRLYWYRQTLGQGPEFLTYFQNEAQLEKSRLLSDRFSAERPKGSFSTLEIQRTEQGDSAMYLCASSPELNYGYTFGSGTRLTVV.

V gene TRBV15 combines with J gene TRBJ1-4, with D tentatively TRBD1 (5 bases). Trimming stripped 0 bases from V and 8 bases from J, with 10 bases between. This CDR3 comprises 14 residues. Germline CDR1 LNHNV, CDR2 YYDKDF (reference sequence). CDR3 coding DNA: TGTGCCACCAGCAGAGACAGGGTAGGCGAAAAACTGTTTTTT. Translation gives CATSRDRVGEKLFF. The variable domain in full, completed from reference TRBV15 and TRBJ1-4, reads DAMVIQNPRYQVTQFGKPVTLSCSQTLNHNVMYWYQQKSSQAPKLLFHYYDKDFNNEADTPDNFQSRRPNTSFCFLDIRSPGLGDTAMYLCATSRDRVGEKLFFGSGTQLSVL.

V and J are TRBV6-2 or TRBV6-3 and TRBJ2-2; D is perhaps TRBD1 or TRBD2 (5 bases each). This CDR3 has 16 residues. Germline assignment: CDR1 MNHEY and CDR2 SVGEGT. Trimming took off 0 bases at V and 4 bases at J, with 12 bases between the two ends. Written as DNA, the CDR3 is TGTGCCAGCAGTTACTCGGGCAGGGACGTCACCGGGGAGCTGTTTTTT. Encoded protein: CASSYSGRDVTGELFF.

This clonotype was found a few times. The rearrangement joins TRBV5-1 to TRBJ1-1; D unclear. Trimming took off 3 bases at V and 4 bases at J, with 13 bases between the two ends. The germline CDR1 and CDR2 sequences are SGHRS and YFSETQ. The CDR3 is 14 amino acids. The CDR3 sequence: CASSSRTASTEAFF. The CDR3 DNA is TGCGCCAGCAGCTCGCGTACGGCGAGCACTGAAGCTTTCTTT.

This clonotype was picked up many times. At one end, the junction sequence differs from germline, possibly due to a read error. V usage is TRBV7-7 and J usage is TRBJ1-1, with D unresolved. The CDR3 contains 13 residues. Germline CDR1 reads SSHAT; CDR2 reads FNYEAQ (reference sequence). DNA of the CDR3: TGTGCTAGCAGCCTGCTACTTTTAGCTGAAGCTTTCTTT. It yields the protein CASSLLLLAEAFF.

This clonotype was seen at least ten times. The chain combines TRBV7-2 with TRBJ2-3, with unresolved D. This CDR3 spans 12 amino acids. Germline V gene data show CDR1 as SGHTA and CDR2 as FQGNSA. Trimming cost V 8 bases and J 2 bases, with 8 bases left between them. The CDR3 loop is CASRPPTDTQYF. CDR3 nucleotide sequence: TGTGCCAGCCGCCCGCCCACAGATACGCAGTATTTT.

This clonotype was observed many times. The V and J genes are TRBV19 and TRBJ1-1; D unresolved. The CDR3 has 14 residues. V was cut by 1 base and J by 4 bases, with 10 bases left in between. CDR1 and CDR2 (germline): LNHDA, SQIVND (reference sequence). The CDR3 nucleotides are TGTGCCAGTAGTATAGTCGGTCTGGGCACTGAAGCTTTCTTT. This sequence encodes CASSIVGLGTEAFF.

The chain couples TRBV12-3 or TRBV12-4 to TRBJ1-5; TRBD1 might be the D (5 bases). The CDR3 has 14 amino acids. Trimming stripped 6 bases from V and 3 bases from J, with 12 bases between. The CDR3 region has the DNA TGTGCCAGCAGCGGGGTAGGGGACAATCAGCCCCAGCATTTT. Protein product: CASSGVGDNQPQHF.

There are a few counts of this clonotype. The gene calls are TRBV6-1 and TRBJ1-2; TRBD1 aligns across 8 bases. The trim removed 8 bases at V and 1 base at J, leaving 6 bases unmatched. CDR1 MNHNS and CDR2 SASEGT come from the germline V gene. The CDR3 is made up of 14 amino acids. The CDR3 reads CASVRDRNNYGYTF. DNA for the CDR3: TGTGCCAGCGTGAGGGACAGGAATAACTATGGCTACACCTTC.

This clonotype has only a few counts. V is TRBV24-1 and J is TRBJ2-3; 11 bases match TRBD2. The CDR3 loop spans 17 amino acids. Germline assignment: CDR1 KGHDR and CDR2 SFDVKD. Losses at the gene ends were 3 bases for V and 3 bases for J; bases not matched to a gene: 7. CDR3 in amino acids: CATSDPKASGRTDTQYF. In DNA form, the CDR3 reads TGTGCCACCAGTGATCCTAAGGCTAGCGGGAGGACAGATACGCAGTATTTT.

This chain joins TRBV6-4 and TRBJ2-2, with D perhaps TRBD1 (6 bases). The CDR3 is 14 amino acids. The germline gives CDR1 MRHNA, CDR2 SNTAGT. V lost 2 bases and J 6 bases, leaving 10 bases between the germline ends. Written as DNA, the CDR3 is TGTGCCAGCAGTGACCCGAAGGGGGCCGGGGAGCTGTTTTTT. This gives the protein CASSDPKGAGELFF.

This chain uses TRBV5-1 with TRBJ2-3; tentatively, D is TRBD2 (6 bases). Trimming left V 0 bases short and J 4 bases short, with 9 bases between. There are 14 residues in the CDR3. From germline, CDR1 is SGHRS and CDR2 YFSETQ. CDR3 sequence: CASSLVGGADTQYF. Here the CDR3 DNA reads TGCGCCAGCAGCTTGGTCGGAGGGGCAGATACGCAGTATTTT.

This clonotype occurred once. The DNA for the CDR3 is TGTGCCAGCAGTGCTAGAAAGGGGTCGACAGCTTACGAGCAGTACTTC. It translates to CASSARKGSTAYEQYF. The rearrangement uses TRBV25-1 and TRBJ2-7, with a possible D match to TRBD1 (5 bases). V dropped 4 bases and J dropped 4 bases, with 20 bases sitting between them. Germline CDR1 reads MGHDK; CDR2 reads SYGVNS. CDR3 length: 16 residues.

Notes on this clonotype: A read error may be the cause here, since a much bigger clone is one base away. This chain connects TRBV20-1 to TRBJ2-7; 7 bases align to TRBD1. The CDR3 contains 14 residues. Germline lookup yields CDR1 DFQATT and CDR2 SNEGSKA (reference sequence). The CDR3 DNA sequence: TGCAGTGCTTATCCGAGACAGGGAATTGACGAGCTGTACTTC. The encoded protein is CSAYPRQGIDELYF.

This clonotype was recorded only once. The rearrangement uses TRBV9 and TRBJ2-3, with a tentative D call TRBD1 (5 bases). The CDR3 extends over 14 amino acids. The germline V gene has CDR1 SGDLS and CDR2 YYNGEE. V lost 3 bases to trimming and J lost 7 bases, with 15 bases between them. The CDR3 DNA is TGTGCCAGCAGCGGGACACCGACCCTTAATACGCAGTATTTT. Translating gives CASSGTPTLNTQYF.

This clonotype was detected a few times. In DNA form, the CDR3 reads TGTGCCAGCAGCTCCTCCGTCCCCCCCTACGAGCAGTACTTC. This codes for CASSSSVPPYEQYF. This rearrangement joins TRBV7-6 to TRBJ2-7; no definite D call. Germline V CDR1 and CDR2: SGHVS, FNYEAQ. Deletions cut 4 bases from V and 2 bases from J, with 12 bases between. The CDR3 length is 14 residues.